The T cell receptor beta chain described here comes from a study of a mutant IDH1 vaccine in newly diagnosed glioma. Looking at the study overall: It was radiotherapy, temozolomide, or both that patients received previously, with most receiving both.

Repertoires were generated with immunoSEQ multiplex PCR, while TCRdb's copy carries only in-frame clones and drops some. The table shows about 59,000 clones, with more than 85% occurring only once. The CDR3 totals 15 residues. With 5 bases removed from V and 4 bases from J, the gap between germline ends came to 14 bases. In germline, CDR1 is SEHNR, CDR2 FQNEAQ (reference sequence). Study outcomes and limitations: Variations in leading peripheral T cell clonotypes appeared to have no connection with pseudoprogression. Most patients, 93.3%, showed vaccine-induced immune responses.

Note on this clone: Its antigen is not known.

Sample time point: baseline, week 1 (first vaccination visit). Treatment in this sample: pre-vaccination baseline after standard-of-care therapy. The material sequenced was PBMCs, taken from a glioma patient treated with radiotherapy, temozolomide or both. The chain joins TRBV7-9 to TRBJ2-2; tentatively, D is TRBD1 or TRBD2 (5 bases each). This clonotype was obtained from a man aged 50 or older with glioma. CDR3 DNA: TGTGCCAGCAGCGACACCGGGACCCCCACCGGGGAGCTGTTTTTT. Residues: CASSDTGTPTGELFF.